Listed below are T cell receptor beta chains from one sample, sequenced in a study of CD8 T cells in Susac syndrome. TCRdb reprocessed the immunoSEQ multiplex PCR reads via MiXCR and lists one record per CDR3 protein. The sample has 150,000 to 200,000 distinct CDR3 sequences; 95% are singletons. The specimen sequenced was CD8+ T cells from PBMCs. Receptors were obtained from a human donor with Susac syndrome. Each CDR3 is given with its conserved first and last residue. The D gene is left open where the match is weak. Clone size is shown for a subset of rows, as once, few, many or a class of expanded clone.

CDR3 DNA: TGTGCCTGGAGTCGACAGGGAGTCACTGAAGCTTTCTTT
CDR3 protein: CAWSRQGVTEAFF
clone size: NA
J gene: TRBJ1-1
D gene: TRBD1
V gene: TRBV30

CDR3 DNA: TGCGCCAGCAGCTTCGACAGAGCAGATACGCAGTATTTT
CDR3 protein: CASSFDRADTQYF
clone size: NA
J gene: TRBJ2-3
D gene: NA
V gene: TRBV5-1

CDR3 DNA: TGTGCCAGCAGGACAGGGGGAGGAGGCTACACCTTC
CDR3 protein: CASRTGGGGYTF
clone size: NA
J gene: TRBJ1-2
D gene: TRBD1
V gene: TRBV27

CDR3 DNA: TGTGCCAGCAGCCCCCGTATGGGGACTAGCGGCCTCGCCTACGAGCAGTACTTC
CDR3 protein: CASSPRMGTSGLAYEQYF
clone size: NA
J gene: TRBJ2-7
D gene: TRBD2
V gene: TRBV7-2

CDR3 DNA: TGTGCCACCACTCGGGAGGCCCTAAATCAGCCCCAGCATTTT
CDR3 protein: CATTREALNQPQHF
clone size: NA
J gene: TRBJ1-5
D gene: NA
V gene: TRBV10-3

CDR3 DNA: TGTGCCAGCAGCCCCCCGGGACAGGAGAACACTGAAGCTTTCTTT
CDR3 protein: CASSPPGQENTEAFF
clone size: NA
J gene: TRBJ1-1
D gene: TRBD1
V gene: TRBV4-2

CDR3 DNA: TGTGCCAGCAGCTTCGGGGGAGACAGGGAGTACTTC
CDR3 protein: CASSFGGDREYF
clone size: NA
J gene: TRBJ2-7
D gene: NA
V gene: TRBV11-2

CDR3 DNA: TGTGCCAGCAACCCTTTAGCGACCAAAAACATTCAGTACTTC
CDR3 protein: CASNPLATKNIQYF
clone size: NA
J gene: TRBJ2-4
D gene: NA
V gene: TRBV28

CDR3 DNA: TGCGCCAGCAGCTCCGAGTTCGGGGAGACCCAGTACTTC
CDR3 protein: CASSSEFGETQYF
clone size: NA
J gene: TRBJ2-5
D gene: NA
V gene: TRBV10-1

CDR3 DNA: TGCAGCGTACTGGGGCTGGAAGAGACCCAGTACTTC
CDR3 protein: CSVLGLEETQYF
clone size: NA
J gene: TRBJ2-5
D gene: NA
V gene: TRBV29-1

CDR3 DNA: TGCGCCAGCAGCCTAAAGGGCCCAAACACTGAAGCTTTCTTT
CDR3 protein: CASSLKGPNTEAFF
clone size: NA
J gene: TRBJ1-1
D gene: NA
V gene: TRBV4-1

CDR3 DNA: TGTGCCAGCAGCCCTTCGGGACCTGGGGATGGCTACACCTTC
CDR3 protein: CASSPSGPGDGYTF
clone size: NA
J gene: TRBJ1-2
D gene: NA
V gene: TRBV7-9

CDR3 DNA: TGTGCCACCAGCAGAGAAGGCAGGGCGAACTATGGCTACACCTTC
CDR3 protein: CATSREGRANYGYTF
clone size: NA
J gene: TRBJ1-2
D gene: NA
V gene: TRBV15

CDR3 DNA: TGCGCCAGCAGCTTGGATTTAGGAAACCCTGGAAACACCATATATTTT
CDR3 protein: CASSLDLGNPGNTIYF
clone size: NA
J gene: TRBJ1-3
D gene: NA
V gene: TRBV5-1

CDR3 DNA: TGCGCCAGCAGCCAGGTAGCGGACACCTACAATGAGCAGTTCTTC
CDR3 protein: CASSQVADTYNEQFF
clone size: NA
J gene: TRBJ2-1
D gene: NA
V gene: TRBV4-1

CDR3 DNA: TGCGCCAGCAGCCAAGAAGGCGGATTCTTACTGGGCGAGCAGTACTTC
CDR3 protein: CASSQEGGFLLGEQYF
clone size: NA
J gene: TRBJ2-7
D gene: NA
V gene: TRBV4-1

CDR3 DNA: TGTGCCAGCAGCGAGTCCGATGGGAGCTATGGCTACACCTTC
CDR3 protein: CASSESDGSYGYTF
clone size: NA
J gene: TRBJ1-2
D gene: NA
V gene: TRBV9

CDR3 DNA: TGTGCCAGCAAAGGACAGGCTTGGGGCTACACCTTC
CDR3 protein: CASKGQAWGYTF
clone size: once
J gene: TRBJ1-2
D gene: TRBD1
V gene: TRBV19

CDR3 DNA: TGCAGTGCTAGGGACATTAACTATGGCTACACCTTC
CDR3 protein: CSARDINYGYTF
clone size: NA
J gene: TRBJ1-2
D gene: NA
V gene: TRBV20-1

CDR3 DNA: TGTGCCACCAGTGATTCGATTGAAGCTTTCTTT
CDR3 protein: CATSDSIEAFF
clone size: NA
J gene: TRBJ1-1
D gene: NA
V gene: TRBV24-1

CDR3 DNA: TGTGCCAGCAGCCAAGACTCGGGACACTACAATGAGCAGTTCTTC
CDR3 protein: CASSQDSGHYNEQFF
clone size: once
J gene: TRBJ2-1
D gene: NA
V gene: TRBV3-1

CDR3 DNA: TGTGCCAGCAGCCTTAAAGGGTTCTATAATTCACCCCTCCACTTT
CDR3 protein: CASSLKGFYNSPLHF
clone size: NA
J gene: TRBJ1-6
D gene: NA
V gene: TRBV28

CDR3 DNA: TGCAGTGCTAGAGAATCGGGATTTACTAACTATGGCTACACCTTC
CDR3 protein: CSARESGFTNYGYTF
clone size: NA
J gene: TRBJ1-2
D gene: NA
V gene: TRBV20-1

CDR3 DNA: TGCGCCAGCAGCTTAGCTAGCGGGGGGGCTCGGGAGCAGTTCTTC
CDR3 protein: CASSLASGGAREQFF
clone size: NA
J gene: TRBJ2-1
D gene: TRBD2
V gene: TRBV5-1

CDR3 DNA: TGCAGTGCTAGGGACCCCGGGACCGAGCAGTACTTC
CDR3 protein: CSARDPGTEQYF
clone size: NA
J gene: TRBJ2-7
D gene: NA
V gene: TRBV20-1

CDR3 DNA: TGTGCCAGCAGTACAGGGGGCCTTTCTTACGGCCACTTT
CDR3 protein: CASSTGGLSYGHF
clone size: NA
J gene: TRBJ1-6
D gene: TRBD1
V gene: TRBV6-6

CDR3 DNA: TGTGCCAGCAGCCCACGTACCTCTGGGGCCAACGTCCTGACTTTC
CDR3 protein: CASSPRTSGANVLTF
clone size: NA
J gene: TRBJ2-6
D gene: NA
V gene: TRBV12-3/TRBV12-4

CDR3 DNA: TGTGCCAGCAGCTTAGACTTTGGGTACTACGAGCAGTACTTC
CDR3 protein: CASSLDFGYYEQYF
clone size: NA
J gene: TRBJ2-7
D gene: NA
V gene: TRBV11-2

CDR3 DNA: TGTGCCAGCAGTGACTCGTGGGGAGGTGAGCAGTTCTTC
CDR3 protein: CASSDSWGGEQFF
clone size: once
J gene: TRBJ2-1
D gene: NA
V gene: TRBV6-4

CDR3 DNA: TGTGCCACCAGCCGGTCTCCCTCCGAGGATACGCAGTATTTT
CDR3 protein: CATSRSPSEDTQYF
clone size: NA
J gene: TRBJ2-3
D gene: NA
V gene: TRBV24-1

CDR3 DNA: TGTGCCAGCAGCCCCCCAGCAACCGAAGCGGGGGGGCCTCAAGAGACCCAGTACTTC
CDR3 protein: CASSPPATEAGGPQETQYF
clone size: NA
J gene: TRBJ2-5
D gene: TRBD2
V gene: TRBV9

CDR3 DNA: TGCGCCAGCAGCCTCGACCTGGGACAGGCCAATTCCTATCGCACAGATACGCAGTATTTT
CDR3 protein: CASSLDLGQANSYRTDTQYF
clone size: NA
J gene: TRBJ2-3
D gene: TRBD1
V gene: TRBV5-1

CDR3 DNA: TGCAGCTCGACCGGGACCCGTGGGGGAGCTTTCTTT
CDR3 protein: CSSTGTRGGAFF
clone size: NA
J gene: TRBJ1-1
D gene: NA
V gene: TRBV29-1

CDR3 DNA: TGTGCCAGCAGCTTTGTGGGACTCACAGATACGCAGTATTTT
CDR3 protein: CASSFVGLTDTQYF
clone size: NA
J gene: TRBJ2-3
D gene: NA
V gene: TRBV5-6

CDR3 DNA: TGTGCCAGCAGCCCCGGGACTAGCGGGCCCTATGCCGAGCAGTACTTC
CDR3 protein: CASSPGTSGPYAEQYF
clone size: NA
J gene: TRBJ2-7
D gene: TRBD2
V gene: TRBV4-2

CDR3 DNA: TGCGCCAGCAGCCTTAGCCTCGGACCGGACACCGGGGAGCTGTTTTTT
CDR3 protein: CASSLSLGPDTGELFF
clone size: NA
J gene: TRBJ2-2
D gene: NA
V gene: TRBV5-1

CDR3 DNA: TGCAGTGCTAGAGATGATGCCCGGAGGGTATCCTACAATGAGCAGTTCTTC
CDR3 protein: CSARDDARRVSYNEQFF
clone size: NA
J gene: TRBJ2-1
D gene: NA
V gene: TRBV20-1

CDR3 DNA: TGTGCCAGCTATGTTGGAACGTTGAACACTGAAGCTTTCTTT
CDR3 protein: CASYVGTLNTEAFF
clone size: NA
J gene: TRBJ1-1
D gene: NA
V gene: TRBV5-4

CDR3 DNA: TGTGCCAGCAGCTTAGCGCTAAGGGCGGTCTACAATGAGCAGTTCTTC
CDR3 protein: CASSLALRAVYNEQFF
clone size: NA
J gene: TRBJ2-1
D gene: NA
V gene: TRBV7-9

CDR3 DNA: TGTGCCAGCAGCCAATTTATATTTTCTAGCTCCTACGAGCAGTACTTC
CDR3 protein: CASSQFIFSSSYEQYF
clone size: NA
J gene: TRBJ2-7
D gene: NA
V gene: TRBV3-1

CDR3 DNA: TGTGCCAGCAGCTTAGGCGAGACAGGGGGCAGGCAGCCCCAGCATTTT
CDR3 protein: CASSLGETGGRQPQHF
clone size: once
J gene: TRBJ1-5
D gene: TRBD1
V gene: TRBV13

CDR3 DNA: TGTGCCAGCTCACGTAGCGGGGAATACGAGCAGTACTTC
CDR3 protein: CASSRSGEYEQYF
clone size: once
J gene: TRBJ2-7
D gene: TRBD2
V gene: TRBV18

CDR3 DNA: TGTGCCAGCAGCTCAGAAGGAGGGAGAAATCAGCCCCAGCATTTT
CDR3 protein: CASSSEGGRNQPQHF
clone size: NA
J gene: TRBJ1-5
D gene: NA
V gene: TRBV7-9

CDR3 DNA: TGCAGTGCTAGTTCAACAGTCAATCAGCCCCAGCATTTT
CDR3 protein: CSASSTVNQPQHF
clone size: once
J gene: TRBJ1-5
D gene: NA
V gene: TRBV20-1

CDR3 DNA: TGCGCCAGCAGCCATAAAAACGAGGGCGAGCAGTACTTC
CDR3 protein: CASSHKNEGEQYF
clone size: NA
J gene: TRBJ2-7
D gene: NA
V gene: TRBV4-1

CDR3 DNA: TGTGCCAGCAGCAGTTGGACAGGGGGCAACTATGGCTACACCTTC
CDR3 protein: CASSSWTGGNYGYTF
clone size: NA
J gene: TRBJ1-2
D gene: TRBD1
V gene: TRBV11-2

CDR3 DNA: TGTGCCAGCACCAACGGGGGGTACGGAGATACGCAGTATTTT
CDR3 protein: CASTNGGYGDTQYF
clone size: NA
J gene: TRBJ2-3
D gene: TRBD2
V gene: TRBV12-3/TRBV12-4

CDR3 DNA: TGTGCCAGCAGCTTAGTCCAGGCCGACACCGGGGAGCTGTTTTTT
CDR3 protein: CASSLVQADTGELFF
clone size: NA
J gene: TRBJ2-2
D gene: NA
V gene: TRBV7-9

CDR3 DNA: TGTGCCAGCAGCGCCATAGCCACCTTGGGGGATGAGCAGTTCTTC
CDR3 protein: CASSAIATLGDEQFF
clone size: NA
J gene: TRBJ2-1
D gene: NA
V gene: TRBV9

CDR3 DNA: TGTGCCACCAGTGATTTGCAGAGCCGGGGGACAGATACGCAGTATTTT
CDR3 protein: CATSDLQSRGTDTQYF
clone size: NA
J gene: TRBJ2-3
D gene: NA
V gene: TRBV24-1

CDR3 DNA: TGTGCCAGCAGCCCCTCATGGGACGGGGGGGGCAAGCAGTACTTC
CDR3 protein: CASSPSWDGGGKQYF
clone size: NA
J gene: TRBJ2-7
D gene: TRBD2
V gene: TRBV11-2

CDR3 DNA: TGCGCCAGCAGCCAAGTGGCCGGGACAGATACGCAGTATTTT
CDR3 protein: CASSQVAGTDTQYF
clone size: NA
J gene: TRBJ2-3
D gene: NA
V gene: TRBV4-1

CDR3 DNA: TGCAGTGCTAGGGGGTCGGGGTCGAACACCGGGGAGCTGTTTTTT
CDR3 protein: CSARGSGSNTGELFF
clone size: NA
J gene: TRBJ2-2
D gene: NA
V gene: TRBV20-1

CDR3 DNA: TGCGCCAGCAGCCAAGGGGACAGCAATCAGCCCCAGCATTTT
CDR3 protein: CASSQGDSNQPQHF
clone size: NA
J gene: TRBJ1-5
D gene: NA
V gene: TRBV4-1